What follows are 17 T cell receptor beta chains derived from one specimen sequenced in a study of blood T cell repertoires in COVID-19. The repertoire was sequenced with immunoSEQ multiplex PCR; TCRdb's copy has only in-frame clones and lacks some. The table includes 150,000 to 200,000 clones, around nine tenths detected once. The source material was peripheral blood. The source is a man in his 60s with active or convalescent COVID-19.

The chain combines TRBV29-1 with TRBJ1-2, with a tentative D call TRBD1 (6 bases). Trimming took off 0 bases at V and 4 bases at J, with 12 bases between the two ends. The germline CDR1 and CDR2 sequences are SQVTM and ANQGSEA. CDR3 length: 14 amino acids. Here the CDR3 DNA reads TGCAGCGTTGAAGATCCGGACAGCCTCTATGGCTACACCTTC. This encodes CSVEDPDSLYGYTF.

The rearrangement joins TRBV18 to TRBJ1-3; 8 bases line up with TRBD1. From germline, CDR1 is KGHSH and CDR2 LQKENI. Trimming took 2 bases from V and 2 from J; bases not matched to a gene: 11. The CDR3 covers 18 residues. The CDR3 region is CASSPLATGGRTGNTIYF. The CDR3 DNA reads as TGTGCCAGCTCACCATTAGCTACAGGGGGAAGAACTGGAAACACCATATATTTT. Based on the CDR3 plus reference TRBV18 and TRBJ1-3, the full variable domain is NAGVMQNPRHLVRRRGQEARLRCSPMKGHSHVYWYRQLPEEGLKFMVYLQKENIIDESGMPKERFSAEFPKEGPSILRIQQVVRGDSAAYFCASSPLATGGRTGNTIYFGEGSWLTVV.

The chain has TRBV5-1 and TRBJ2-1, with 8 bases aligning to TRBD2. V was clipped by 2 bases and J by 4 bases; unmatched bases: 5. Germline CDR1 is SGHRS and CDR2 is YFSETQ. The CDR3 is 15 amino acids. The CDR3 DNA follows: TGCGCCAGCAGCTTTGTACTAGCGGATTACAATGAGCAGTTCTTC. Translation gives CASSFVLADYNEQFF.

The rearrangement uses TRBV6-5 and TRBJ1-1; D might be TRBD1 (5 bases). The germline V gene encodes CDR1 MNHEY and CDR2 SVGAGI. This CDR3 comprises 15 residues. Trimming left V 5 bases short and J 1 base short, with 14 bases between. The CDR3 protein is CASSPPTERNTEAFF. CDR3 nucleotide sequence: TGTGCCAGCAGTCCGCCGACAGAAAGGAACACTGAAGCTTTCTTT.

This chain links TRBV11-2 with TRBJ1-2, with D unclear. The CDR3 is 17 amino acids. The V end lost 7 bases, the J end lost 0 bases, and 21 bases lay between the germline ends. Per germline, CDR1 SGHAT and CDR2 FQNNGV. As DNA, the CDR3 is TGTGCCAGCACCGACCCCCCCCCTTACAGCTCTAACTATGGCTACACCTTC. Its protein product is CASTDPPPYSSNYGYTF.

CDR3: CASSQALVGAGNTIYF. The CDR3 DNA sequence: TGTGCCAGCAGCCAAGCACTAGTCGGGGCTGGAAACACCATATATTTT. The rearrangement uses TRBV3-1 (or the pseudogene TRBV3-2) and TRBJ1-3; no clear D gene. Germline V gene sequence: CDR1 LGHDT, CDR2 YNNKEL (reference sequence). This CDR3 has 16 residues. The V gene lost 1 base and the J gene lost 2 bases, with 12 bases spanning the gap.

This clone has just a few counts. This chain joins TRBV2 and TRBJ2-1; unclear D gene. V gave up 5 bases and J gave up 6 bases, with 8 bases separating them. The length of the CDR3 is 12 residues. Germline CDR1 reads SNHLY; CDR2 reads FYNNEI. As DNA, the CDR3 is TGTGCCAGCAGTTTTAGGAGCAATGAGCAGTTCTTC. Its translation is CASSFRSNEQFF.

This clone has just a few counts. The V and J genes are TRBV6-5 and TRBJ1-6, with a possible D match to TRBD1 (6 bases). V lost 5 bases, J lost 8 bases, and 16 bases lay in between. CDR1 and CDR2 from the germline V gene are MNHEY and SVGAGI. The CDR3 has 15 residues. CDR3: CASSPPGGADSPLHF. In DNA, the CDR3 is TGTGCCAGCAGTCCCCCGGGGGGCGCGGATTCACCCCTCCACTTT.

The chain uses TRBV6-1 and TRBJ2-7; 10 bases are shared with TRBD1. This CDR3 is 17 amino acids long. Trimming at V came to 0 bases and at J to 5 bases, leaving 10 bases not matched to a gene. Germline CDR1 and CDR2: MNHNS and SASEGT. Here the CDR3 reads CASSEAMRTGGSHEQYF. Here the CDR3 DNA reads TGTGCCAGCAGTGAAGCGATGAGGACAGGGGGGTCCCACGAGCAGTACTTC.

CDR3 protein: CASSYRLRGPNSPLHF. CDR3 coding DNA: TGTGCCAGCAGTTACAGACTCAGGGGGCCCAATTCACCCCTCCACTTT. The J gene is TRBJ1-6, the V gene TRBV6-5; 8 nucleotides match TRBD1. This CDR3 has 16 amino acids. The germline V gene encodes CDR1 MNHEY and CDR2 SVGAGI. V gave up 2 bases and J gave up 7 bases; unmatched junction bases: 7.

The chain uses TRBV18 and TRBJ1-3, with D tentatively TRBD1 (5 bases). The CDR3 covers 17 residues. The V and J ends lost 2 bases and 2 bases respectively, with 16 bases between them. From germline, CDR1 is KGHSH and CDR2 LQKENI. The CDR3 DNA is TGTGCCAGCTCACCAATAGGGGCGCCGGGCCCTGGAAACACCATATATTTT. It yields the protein CASSPIGAPGPGNTIYF.

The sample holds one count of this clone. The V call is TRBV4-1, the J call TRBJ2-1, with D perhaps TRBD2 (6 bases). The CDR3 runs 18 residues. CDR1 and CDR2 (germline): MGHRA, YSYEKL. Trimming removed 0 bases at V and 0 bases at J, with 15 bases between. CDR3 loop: CASSQEGSSDSSYNEQFF. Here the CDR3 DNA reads TGCGCCAGCAGCCAAGAGGGGTCTAGCGACAGCTCCTACAATGAGCAGTTCTTC.

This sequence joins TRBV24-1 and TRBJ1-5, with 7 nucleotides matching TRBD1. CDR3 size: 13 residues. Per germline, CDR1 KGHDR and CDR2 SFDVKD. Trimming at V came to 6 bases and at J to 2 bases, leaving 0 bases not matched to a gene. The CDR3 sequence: CATSQGGNQPQHF. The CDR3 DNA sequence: TGTGCCACCAGTCAGGGGGGCAATCAGCCCCAGCATTTT.

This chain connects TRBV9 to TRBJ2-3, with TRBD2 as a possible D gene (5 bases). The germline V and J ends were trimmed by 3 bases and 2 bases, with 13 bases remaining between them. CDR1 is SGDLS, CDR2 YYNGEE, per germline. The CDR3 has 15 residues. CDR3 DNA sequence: TGTGCCAGCAGCGCGCTACTAGGCCTCACAGATACGCAGTATTTT. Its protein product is CASSALLGLTDTQYF.

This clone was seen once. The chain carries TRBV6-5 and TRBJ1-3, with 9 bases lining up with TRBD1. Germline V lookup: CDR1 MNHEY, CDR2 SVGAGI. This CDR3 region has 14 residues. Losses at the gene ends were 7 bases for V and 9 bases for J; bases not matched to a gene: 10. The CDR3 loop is CASIKTGGQGTIYF. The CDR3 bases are TGTGCCAGCATAAAGACAGGGGGACAGGGCACCATATATTTT.

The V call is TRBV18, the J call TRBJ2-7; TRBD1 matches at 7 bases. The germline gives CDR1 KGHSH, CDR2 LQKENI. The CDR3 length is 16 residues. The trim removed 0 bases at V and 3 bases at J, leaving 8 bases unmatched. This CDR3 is CASSPPNRQGFYEQYF. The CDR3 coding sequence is TGTGCCAGCTCACCACCGAATCGACAGGGCTTCTACGAGCAGTACTTC.

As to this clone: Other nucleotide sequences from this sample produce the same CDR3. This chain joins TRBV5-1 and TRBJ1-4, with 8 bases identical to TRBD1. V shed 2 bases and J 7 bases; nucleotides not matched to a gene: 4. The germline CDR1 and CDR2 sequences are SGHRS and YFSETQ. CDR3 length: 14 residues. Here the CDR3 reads CASSLDRGGEKLFF. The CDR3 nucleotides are TGCGCCAGCAGCTTAGACAGGGGTGGTGAAAAACTGTTTTTT. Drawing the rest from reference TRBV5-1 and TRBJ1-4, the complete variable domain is KAGVTQTPRYLIKTRGQQVTLSCSPISGHRSVSWYQQTPGQGLQFLFEYFSETQRNKGNFPGRFSGRQFSNSRSEMNVSTLELGDSALYLCASSLDRGGEKLFFGSGTQLSVL.